This T cell receptor (beta chain) originates from a study of a mutant IDH1 vaccine in newly diagnosed glioma. Looking at the study overall: A roughly 60% male, approximately 38% female split and a mean age of around 41 years characterized treated patients. Therapy received beforehand was radiotherapy, temozolomide, or both, with most patients given both. General study points: Whatever changes occurred in top peripheral T cell clonotypes seemed unrelated to pseudoprogression.

The CDR3 spans 14 residues. V was cut by 4 bases and J by 4 bases, with 10 bases left in between. Germline V gene data show CDR1 as SGHDN and CDR2 as FVKESK. This clone was detected a few times. No antigen is known for it. Data came from immunoSEQ multiplex PCR; TCRdb stores just in-frame clones and leaves some out. The sample lists some 45,000 clones, approximately 80% occurring once. The time point was: week 35, safety follow-up. Topical imiquimod accompanied each vaccine dose, which consisted of 300 ug of mutant IDH1 20-mer peptide. The sequenced sample was PBMCs, obtained from a glioma patient whose treatment included an IDH1 peptide vaccine. The sequence was collected from a woman in her 50s with glioma. The genes are TRBV14 and TRBJ2-2; unclear D gene. CDR3 nucleotides: TGTGCCAGCAGCCCTCGTCGATCCACCGGGGAGCTGTTTTTT. Translating it yields CASSPRRSTGELFF.